This T cell receptor (beta chain) was recovered during a study of sequential checkpoint blockade in melanoma. Sequencing used immunoSEQ multiplex PCR; TCRdb keeps in-frame clones, though not all of them. The sample has around 30,000 clones, approximately 77% seen once; the top ten hold 15% to 20%. Treatment defined: randomized to nivolumab then ipilimumab (arm A) or the reverse (arm B). The germline V gene has CDR1 LNHDA and CDR2 SQIVND (reference sequence). With 5 bases clipped from V and 3 bases from J, the junction kept 8 bases outside the gene matches. The CDR3 sequence is 15 residues long. By share, this clone counts as medium-sized.

The V gene is TRBV19, the J gene TRBJ2-7; 9 bases map to TRBD2. This sample comprised CD8+ T cells sorted from blood (inferred from file names), obtained from a patient given nivolumab and ipilimumab in sequence. This TCR was sampled from a human donor with melanoma. This CDR3 reads CASSQRLAASYEQYF. CDR3 bases: TGTGCCAGTAGTCAGAGACTAGCGGCTAGCTACGAGCAGTACTTC.